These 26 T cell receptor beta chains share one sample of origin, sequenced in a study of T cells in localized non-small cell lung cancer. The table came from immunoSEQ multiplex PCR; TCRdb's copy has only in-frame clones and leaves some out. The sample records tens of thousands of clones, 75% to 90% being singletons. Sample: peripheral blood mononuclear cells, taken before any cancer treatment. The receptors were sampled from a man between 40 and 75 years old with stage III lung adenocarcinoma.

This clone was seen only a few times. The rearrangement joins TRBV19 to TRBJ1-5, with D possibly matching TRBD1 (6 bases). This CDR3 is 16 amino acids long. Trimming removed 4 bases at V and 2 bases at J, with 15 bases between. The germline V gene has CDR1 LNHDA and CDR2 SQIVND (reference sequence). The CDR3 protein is CASSKGDRDGNQPQHF. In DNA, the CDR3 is TGTGCCAGTAGTAAGGGGGATAGAGACGGCAATCAGCCCCAGCATTTT.

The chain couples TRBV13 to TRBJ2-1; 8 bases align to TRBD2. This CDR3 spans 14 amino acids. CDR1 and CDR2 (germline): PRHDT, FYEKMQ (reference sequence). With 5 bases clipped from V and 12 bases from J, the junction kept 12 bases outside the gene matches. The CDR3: CASSEKSGSRGQFF. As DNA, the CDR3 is TGTGCCAGCAGCGAAAAGAGCGGGAGCAGGGGGCAGTTCTTC.

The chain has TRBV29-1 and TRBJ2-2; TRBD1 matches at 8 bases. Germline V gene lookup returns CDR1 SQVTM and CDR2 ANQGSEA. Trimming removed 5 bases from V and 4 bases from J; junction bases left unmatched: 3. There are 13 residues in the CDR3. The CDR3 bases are TGCAGCGTTAGGACAGGGCCCACCGGGGAGCTGTTTTTT. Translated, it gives CSVRTGPTGELFF.

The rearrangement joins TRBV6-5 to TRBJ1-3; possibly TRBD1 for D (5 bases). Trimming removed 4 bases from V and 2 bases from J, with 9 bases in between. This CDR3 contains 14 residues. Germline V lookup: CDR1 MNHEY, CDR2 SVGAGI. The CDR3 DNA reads TGTGCCAGCAGTTCTGGGGGGACTGGAAACACCATATATTTT. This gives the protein CASSSGGTGNTIYF.

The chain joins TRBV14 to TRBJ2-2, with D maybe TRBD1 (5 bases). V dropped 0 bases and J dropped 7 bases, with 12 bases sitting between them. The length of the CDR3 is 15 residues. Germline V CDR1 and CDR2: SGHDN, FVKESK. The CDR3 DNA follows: TGTGCCAGCAGCCAAGAAGACAGTCCCAGCGGGGAGCTGTTTTTT. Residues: CASSQEDSPSGELFF.

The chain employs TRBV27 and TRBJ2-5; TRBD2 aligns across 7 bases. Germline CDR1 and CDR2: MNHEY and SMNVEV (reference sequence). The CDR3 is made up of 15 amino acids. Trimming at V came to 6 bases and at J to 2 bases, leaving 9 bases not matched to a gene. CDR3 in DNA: TGTGCCAGCAGCCCCCTGTGGGGGGGACAAGAGACCCAGTACTTC. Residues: CASSPLWGGQETQYF.

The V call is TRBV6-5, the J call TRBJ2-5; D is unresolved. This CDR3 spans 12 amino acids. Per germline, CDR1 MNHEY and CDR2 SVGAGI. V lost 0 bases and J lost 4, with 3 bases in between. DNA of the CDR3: TGTGCCAGCAGTTACTCGGGAGAGACCCAGTACTTC. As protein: CASSYSGETQYF.

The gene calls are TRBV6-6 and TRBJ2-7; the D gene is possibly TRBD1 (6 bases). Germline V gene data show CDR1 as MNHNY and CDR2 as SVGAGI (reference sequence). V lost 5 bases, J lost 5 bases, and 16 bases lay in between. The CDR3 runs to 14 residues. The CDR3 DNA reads TGTGCCAGCAGTACCCCTGGGACACGGCACGAGCAGTACTTC. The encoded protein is CASSTPGTRHEQYF.

The DNA of the CDR3 is TGTGCCAGCAGCCCTATAGCAGGAGTGATCTCCTACAATGAGCAGTTCTTC. As protein: CASSPIAGVISYNEQFF. The chain carries TRBV11-3 and TRBJ2-1, with D unclear. Germline assignment: CDR1 SGHNT and CDR2 YENEEA. This CDR3 contains 17 residues. The germline V and J ends were trimmed by 5 bases and 0 bases, with 17 bases remaining between them.

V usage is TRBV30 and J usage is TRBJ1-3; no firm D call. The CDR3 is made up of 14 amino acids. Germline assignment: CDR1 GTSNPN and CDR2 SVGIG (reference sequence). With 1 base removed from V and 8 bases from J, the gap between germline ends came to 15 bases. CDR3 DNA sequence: TGTGCCTGGAGTGGGACTTCCCTGACGGACACCATATATTTT. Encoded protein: CAWSGTSLTDTIYF.

The CDR3 protein is CASSLMAYEQYF. Written as DNA, the CDR3 is TGTGCCAGCAGCTTAATGGCCTACGAGCAGTACTTC. The V and J genes are TRBV7-9 and TRBJ2-7; D ambiguous. This CDR3 region has 12 residues. Trimming stripped 2 bases from V and 2 bases from J, with 4 bases between. CDR1 and CDR2 (germline): SEHNR, FQNEAQ (reference sequence).

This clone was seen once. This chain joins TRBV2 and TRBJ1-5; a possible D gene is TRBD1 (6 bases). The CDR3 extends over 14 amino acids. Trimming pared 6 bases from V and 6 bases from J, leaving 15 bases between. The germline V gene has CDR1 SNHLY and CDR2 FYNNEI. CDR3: CASRGGLQGQPQHF. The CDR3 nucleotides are TGTGCCAGCAGGGGGGGGCTGCAGGGTCAGCCCCAGCATTTT.

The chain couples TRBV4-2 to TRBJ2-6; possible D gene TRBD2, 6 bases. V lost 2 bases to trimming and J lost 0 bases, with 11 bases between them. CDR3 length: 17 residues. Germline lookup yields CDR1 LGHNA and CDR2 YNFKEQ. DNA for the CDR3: TGTGCCAGCAGCCAATCAGGAGGGAGCTCTGGGGCCAACGTCCTGACTTTC. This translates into CASSQSGGSSGANVLTF.

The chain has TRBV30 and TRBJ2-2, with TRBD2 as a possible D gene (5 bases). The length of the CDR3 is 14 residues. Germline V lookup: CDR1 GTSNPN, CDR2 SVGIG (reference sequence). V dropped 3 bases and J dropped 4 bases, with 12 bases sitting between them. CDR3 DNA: TGTGCCTGGAGCCCCGGGGTCCCCACCGGGGAGCTGTTTTTT. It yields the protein CAWSPGVPTGELFF.

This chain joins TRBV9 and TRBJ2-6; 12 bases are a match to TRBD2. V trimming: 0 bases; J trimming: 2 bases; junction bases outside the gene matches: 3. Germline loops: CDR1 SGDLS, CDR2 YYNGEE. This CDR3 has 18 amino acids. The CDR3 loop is CASSVGLAGVPGANVLTF. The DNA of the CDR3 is TGTGCCAGCAGCGTAGGACTAGCGGGGGTACCTGGGGCCAACGTCCTGACTTTC.

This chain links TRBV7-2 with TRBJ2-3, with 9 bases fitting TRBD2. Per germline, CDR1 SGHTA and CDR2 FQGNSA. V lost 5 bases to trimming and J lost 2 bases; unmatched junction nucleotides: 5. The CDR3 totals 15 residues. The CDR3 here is CASSPSGANTDTQYF. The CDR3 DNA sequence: TGTGCCAGCAGCCCTAGCGGGGCGAACACAGATACGCAGTATTTT.

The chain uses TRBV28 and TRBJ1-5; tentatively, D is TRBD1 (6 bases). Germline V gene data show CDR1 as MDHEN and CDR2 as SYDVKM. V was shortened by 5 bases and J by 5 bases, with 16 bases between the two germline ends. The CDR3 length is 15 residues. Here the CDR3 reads CASSVRTDLYQPQHF. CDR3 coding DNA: TGTGCCAGCAGTGTACGGACAGACTTATATCAGCCCCAGCATTTT. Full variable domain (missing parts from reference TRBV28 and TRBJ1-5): DVKVTQSSRYLVKRTGEKVFLECVQDMDHENMFWYRQDPGLGLRLIYFSYDVKMKEKGDIPEGYSVSREKKERFSLILESASTNQTSMYLCASSVRTDLYQPQHFGDGTRLSIL.

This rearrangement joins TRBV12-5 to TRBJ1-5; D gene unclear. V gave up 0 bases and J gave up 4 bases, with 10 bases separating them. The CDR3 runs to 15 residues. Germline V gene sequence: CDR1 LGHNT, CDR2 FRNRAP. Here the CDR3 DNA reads TGTGCTAGTGGTTTGGTACTGAAGGGAAATCAGCCCCAGCATTTT. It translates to CASGLVLKGNQPQHF.

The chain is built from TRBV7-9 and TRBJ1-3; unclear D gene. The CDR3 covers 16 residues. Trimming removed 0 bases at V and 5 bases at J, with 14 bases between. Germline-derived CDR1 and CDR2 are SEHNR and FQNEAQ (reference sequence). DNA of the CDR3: TGTGCCAGCAGCTTAGCGAACGCGGAGCCGAGAAACACCATATATTTT. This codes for CASSLANAEPRNTIYF.

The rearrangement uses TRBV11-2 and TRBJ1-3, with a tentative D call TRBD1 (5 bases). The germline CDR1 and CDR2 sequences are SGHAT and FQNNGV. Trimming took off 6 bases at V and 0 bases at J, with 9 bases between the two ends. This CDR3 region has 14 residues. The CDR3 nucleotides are TGTGCCAGCAGGGGGCCTCTCTCTGGAAACACCATATATTTT. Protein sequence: CASRGPLSGNTIYF. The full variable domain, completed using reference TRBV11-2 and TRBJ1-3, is EAGVAQSPRYKIIEKRQSVAFWCNPISGHATLYWYQQILGQGPKLLIQFQNNGVVDDSQLPKDRFSAERLKGVDSTLKIQPAKLEDSAVYLCASRGPLSGNTIYFGEGSWLTVV.

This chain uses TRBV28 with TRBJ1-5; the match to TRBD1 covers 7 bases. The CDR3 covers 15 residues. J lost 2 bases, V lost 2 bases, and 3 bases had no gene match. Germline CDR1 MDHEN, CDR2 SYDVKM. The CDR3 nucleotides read TGTGCCAGCAGTTTACTTGGACAGGGCAATCAGCCCCAGCATTTT. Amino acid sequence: CASSLLGQGNQPQHF.

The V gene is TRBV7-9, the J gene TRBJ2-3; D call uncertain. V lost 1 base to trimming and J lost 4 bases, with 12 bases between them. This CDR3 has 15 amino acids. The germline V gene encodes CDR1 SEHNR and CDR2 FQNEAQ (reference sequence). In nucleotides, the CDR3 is TGTGCCAGCAGCTTAGACGGTAGCCCAGCAGATACGCAGTATTTT. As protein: CASSLDGSPADTQYF.

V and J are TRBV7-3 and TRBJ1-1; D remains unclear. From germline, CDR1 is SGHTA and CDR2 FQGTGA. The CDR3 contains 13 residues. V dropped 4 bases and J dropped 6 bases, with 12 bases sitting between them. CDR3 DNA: TGTGCCAGCAGCTCCCGCCTCCCCCCTGAAGCTTTCTTT. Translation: CASSSRLPPEAFF.

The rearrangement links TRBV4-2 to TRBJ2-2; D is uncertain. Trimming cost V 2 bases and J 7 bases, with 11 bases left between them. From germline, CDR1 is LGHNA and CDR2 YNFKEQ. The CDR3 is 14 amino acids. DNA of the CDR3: TGTGCCAGCAGCCAACAGCCCATCGGCGGGGAGCTGTTTTTT. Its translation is CASSQQPIGGELFF.

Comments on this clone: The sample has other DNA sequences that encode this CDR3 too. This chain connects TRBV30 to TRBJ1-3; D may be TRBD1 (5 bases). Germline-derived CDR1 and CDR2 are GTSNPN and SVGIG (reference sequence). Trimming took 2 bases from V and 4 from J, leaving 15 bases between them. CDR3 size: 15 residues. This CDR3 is CAWSKPAGGGNTIYF. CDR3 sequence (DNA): TGTGCCTGGAGTAAGCCCGCCGGGGGAGGAAACACCATATATTTT.

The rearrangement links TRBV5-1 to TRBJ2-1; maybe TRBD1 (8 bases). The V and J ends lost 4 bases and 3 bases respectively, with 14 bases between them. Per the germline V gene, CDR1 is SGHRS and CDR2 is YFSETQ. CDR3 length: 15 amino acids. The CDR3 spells CASSLQGEGYNEQFF. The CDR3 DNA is TGCGCCAGCAGCCTACAGGGGGAGGGCTACAATGAGCAGTTCTTC. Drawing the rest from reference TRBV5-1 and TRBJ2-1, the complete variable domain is KAGVTQTPRYLIKTRGQQVTLSCSPISGHRSVSWYQQTPGQGLQFLFEYFSETQRNKGNFPGRFSGRQFSNSRSEMNVSTLELGDSALYLCASSLQGEGYNEQFFGPGTRLTVL.